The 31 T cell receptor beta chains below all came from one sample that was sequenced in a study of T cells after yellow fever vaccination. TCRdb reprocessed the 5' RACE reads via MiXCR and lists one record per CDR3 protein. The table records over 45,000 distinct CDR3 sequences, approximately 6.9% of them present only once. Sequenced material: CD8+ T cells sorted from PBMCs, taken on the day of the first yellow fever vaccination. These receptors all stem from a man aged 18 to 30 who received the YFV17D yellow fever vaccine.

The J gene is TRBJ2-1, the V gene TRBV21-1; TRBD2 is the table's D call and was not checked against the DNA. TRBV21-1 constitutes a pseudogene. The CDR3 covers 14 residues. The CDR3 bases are TGTGCCAGCAGCACCTCCCCAGCGGGAGAAGAGCAGTTCTTC. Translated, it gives CASSTSPAGEEQFF.

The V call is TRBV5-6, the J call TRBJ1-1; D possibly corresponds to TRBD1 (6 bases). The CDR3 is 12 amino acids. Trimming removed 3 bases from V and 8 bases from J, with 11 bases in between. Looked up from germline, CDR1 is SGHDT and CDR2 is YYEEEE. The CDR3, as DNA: TGTGCCAGCAGCTGGATACAGGGCGAAGCTTTCTTT. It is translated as CASSWIQGEAFF.

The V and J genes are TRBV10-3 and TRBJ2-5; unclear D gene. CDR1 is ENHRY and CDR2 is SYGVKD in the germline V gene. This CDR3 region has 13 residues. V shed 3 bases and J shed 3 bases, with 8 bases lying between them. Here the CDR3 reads CAISDRREETQYF. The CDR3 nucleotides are TGTGCCATCAGTGATCGTAGGGAAGAGACCCAGTACTTC.

CDR3: CASLHEGATEAFF. As DNA, the CDR3 is TGCGCCAGCCTCCACGAGGGGGCAACTGAAGCTTTCTTT. The rearrangement uses TRBV5-1 and TRBJ1-1, with 7 bases that match TRBD1. V was clipped by 7 bases and J by 5 bases; unmatched bases: 8. CDR1 is SGHRS and CDR2 is YFSETQ in the germline V gene. The CDR3 extends over 13 amino acids.

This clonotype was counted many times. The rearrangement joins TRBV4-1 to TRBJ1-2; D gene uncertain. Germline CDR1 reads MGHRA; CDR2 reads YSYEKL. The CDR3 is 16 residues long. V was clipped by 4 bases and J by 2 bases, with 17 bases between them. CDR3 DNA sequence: TGCGCCAGCAGCCCAGCAGGACTAGGGCAGAACTATGGCTACACCTTC. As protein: CASSPAGLGQNYGYTF.

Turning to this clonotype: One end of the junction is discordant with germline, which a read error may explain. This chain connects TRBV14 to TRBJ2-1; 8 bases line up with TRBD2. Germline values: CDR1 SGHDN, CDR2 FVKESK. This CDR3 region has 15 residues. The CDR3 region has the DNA TGTGCCAGCAGCCAATTCGCGGGGGGCTACAATGAGAAGTTCTTC. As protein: CASSQFAGGYNEKFF.

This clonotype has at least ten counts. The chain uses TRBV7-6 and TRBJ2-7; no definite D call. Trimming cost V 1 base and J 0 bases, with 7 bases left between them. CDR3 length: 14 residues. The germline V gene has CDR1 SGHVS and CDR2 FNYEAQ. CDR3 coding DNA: TGTGCCAGCAGCTTAGGGGTGAGCTCCTACGAGCAGTACGTC. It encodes CASSLGVSSYEQYV.

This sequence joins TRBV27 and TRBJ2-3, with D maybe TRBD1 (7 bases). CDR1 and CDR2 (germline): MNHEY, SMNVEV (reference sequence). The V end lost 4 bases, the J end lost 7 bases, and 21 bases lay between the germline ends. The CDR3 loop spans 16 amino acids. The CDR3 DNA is TGTGCCAGCAGTTGGGCCGGGGCAGGGGGGTTGAATACGCAGTATTTT. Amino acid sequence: CASSWAGAGGLNTQYF.

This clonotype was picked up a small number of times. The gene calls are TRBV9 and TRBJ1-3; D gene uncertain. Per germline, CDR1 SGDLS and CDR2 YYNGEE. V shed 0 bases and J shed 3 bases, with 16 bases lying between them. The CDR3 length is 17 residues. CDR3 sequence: CASSVEVTPGDGNTIYF. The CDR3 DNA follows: TGTGCCAGCAGCGTAGAAGTTACCCCTGGGGATGGAAACACCATATATTTT.

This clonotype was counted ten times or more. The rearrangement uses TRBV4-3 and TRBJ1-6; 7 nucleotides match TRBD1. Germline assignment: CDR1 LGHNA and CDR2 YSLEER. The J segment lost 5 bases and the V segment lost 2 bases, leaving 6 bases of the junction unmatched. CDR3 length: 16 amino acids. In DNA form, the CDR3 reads TGCGCCAGCAGCCAACTGACAGGGAGAAATAATTCACCCCTCCACTTT. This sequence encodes CASSQLTGRNNSPLHF.

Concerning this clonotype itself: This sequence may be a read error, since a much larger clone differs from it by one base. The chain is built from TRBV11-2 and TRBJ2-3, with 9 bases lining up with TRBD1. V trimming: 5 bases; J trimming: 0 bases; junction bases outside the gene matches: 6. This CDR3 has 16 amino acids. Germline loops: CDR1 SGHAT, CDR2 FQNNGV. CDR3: CASSPTDRGSTDTQYF. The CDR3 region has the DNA TGTGCCAGCAGCCCCACGGACAGGGGTAGCACAGATACGCAGTATTTT.

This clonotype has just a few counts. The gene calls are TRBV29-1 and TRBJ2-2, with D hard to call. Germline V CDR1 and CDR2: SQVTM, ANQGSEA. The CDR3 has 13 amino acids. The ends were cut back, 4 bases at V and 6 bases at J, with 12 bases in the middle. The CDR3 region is CSVVQNIPGELFF. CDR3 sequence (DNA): TGCAGCGTTGTTCAAAATATCCCCGGGGAGCTGTTTTTT.

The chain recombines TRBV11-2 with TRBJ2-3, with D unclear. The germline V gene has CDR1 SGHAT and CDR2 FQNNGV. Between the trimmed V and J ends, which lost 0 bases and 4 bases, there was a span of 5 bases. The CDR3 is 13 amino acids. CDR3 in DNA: TGTGCCAGCAGCTTAGACTCGCCAGATACGCAGTATTTT. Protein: CASSLDSPDTQYF.

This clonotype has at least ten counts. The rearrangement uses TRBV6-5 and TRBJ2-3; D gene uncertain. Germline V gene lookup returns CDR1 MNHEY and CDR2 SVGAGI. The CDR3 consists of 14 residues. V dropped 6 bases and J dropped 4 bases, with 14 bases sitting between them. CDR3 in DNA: TGTGCCAGCAGCGTCGGACCCATGTCAGATACGCAGTATTTT. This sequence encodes CASSVGPMSDTQYF.

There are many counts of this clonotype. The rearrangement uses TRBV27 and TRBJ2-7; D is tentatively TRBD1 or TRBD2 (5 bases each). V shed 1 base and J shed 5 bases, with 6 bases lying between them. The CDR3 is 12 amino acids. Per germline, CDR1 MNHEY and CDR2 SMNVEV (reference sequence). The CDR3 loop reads CASSLLGDEQYF. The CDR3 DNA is TGTGCCAGCAGTTTATTGGGGGACGAGCAGTACTTC.

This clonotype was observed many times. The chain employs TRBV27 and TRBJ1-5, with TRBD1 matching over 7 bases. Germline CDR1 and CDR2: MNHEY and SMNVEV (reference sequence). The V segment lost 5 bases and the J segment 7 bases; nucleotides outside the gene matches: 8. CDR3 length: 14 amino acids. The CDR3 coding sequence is TGTGCCAGCAGTCGGACAGGCTTCGACCAGCCCCAGCATTTT. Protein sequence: CASSRTGFDQPQHF.

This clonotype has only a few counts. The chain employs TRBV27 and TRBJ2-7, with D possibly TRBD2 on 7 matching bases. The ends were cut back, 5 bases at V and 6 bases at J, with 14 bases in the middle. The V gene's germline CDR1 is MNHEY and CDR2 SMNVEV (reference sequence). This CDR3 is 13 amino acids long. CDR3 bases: TGTGCCAGCAGTCCCTCGGGGGGCCTCGAGCAGTACGTC. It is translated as CASSPSGGLEQYV.

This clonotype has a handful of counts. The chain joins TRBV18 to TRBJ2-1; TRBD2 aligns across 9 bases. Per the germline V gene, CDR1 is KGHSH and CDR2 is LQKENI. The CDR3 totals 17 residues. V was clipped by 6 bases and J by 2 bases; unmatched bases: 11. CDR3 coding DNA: TGTGCCAGCTCCCCTTTTCAGCGGGGGGCAACCTACAATGAGCAGTTCTTC. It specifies CASSPFQRGATYNEQFF. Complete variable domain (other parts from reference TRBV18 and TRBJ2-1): NAGVMQNPRHLVRRRGQEARLRCSPMKGHSHVYWYRQLPEEGLKFMVYLQKENIIDESGMPKERFSAEFPKEGPSILRIQQVVRGDSAAYFCASSPFQRGATYNEQFFGPGTRLTVL.

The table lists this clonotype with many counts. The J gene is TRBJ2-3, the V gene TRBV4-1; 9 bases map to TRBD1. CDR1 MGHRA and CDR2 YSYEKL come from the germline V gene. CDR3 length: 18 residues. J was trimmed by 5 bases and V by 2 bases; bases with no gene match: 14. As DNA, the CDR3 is TGCGCCAGCAGCCAACAGACTTCCGGGACAGGGTATATAGATACGCAGTATTTT. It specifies CASSQQTSGTGYIDTQYF.

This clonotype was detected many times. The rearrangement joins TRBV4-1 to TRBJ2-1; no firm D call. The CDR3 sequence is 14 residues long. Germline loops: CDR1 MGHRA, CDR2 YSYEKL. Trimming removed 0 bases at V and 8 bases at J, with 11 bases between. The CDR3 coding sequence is TGCGCCAGCAGCCAAGATCGGGTTTGGGATGAGCAGTTCTTC. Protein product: CASSQDRVWDEQFF.

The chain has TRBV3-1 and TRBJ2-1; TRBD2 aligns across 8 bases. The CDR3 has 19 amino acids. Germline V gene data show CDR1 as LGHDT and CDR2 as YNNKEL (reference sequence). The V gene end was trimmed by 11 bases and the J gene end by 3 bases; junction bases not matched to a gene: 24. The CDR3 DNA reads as TGTGCCTCCTCCAAGCATGTCAGGGAGACTAGCGAGTTCTACAATGAGCAGTTCTTC. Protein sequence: CASSKHVRETSEFYNEQFF.

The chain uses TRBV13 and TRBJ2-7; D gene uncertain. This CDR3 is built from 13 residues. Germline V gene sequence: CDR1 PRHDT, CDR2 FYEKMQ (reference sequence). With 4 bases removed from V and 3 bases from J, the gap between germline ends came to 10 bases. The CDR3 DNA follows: TGTGCCAGCAGCTCCCCAGGTAGCTACGAGCAGTACGTC. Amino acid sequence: CASSSPGSYEQYV.

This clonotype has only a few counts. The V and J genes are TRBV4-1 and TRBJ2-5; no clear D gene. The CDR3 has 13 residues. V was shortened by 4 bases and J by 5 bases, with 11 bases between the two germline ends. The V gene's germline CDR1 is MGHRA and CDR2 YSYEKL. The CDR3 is CASSPRNGETQYF. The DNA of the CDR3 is TGCGCCAGCAGCCCACGGAACGGTGAGACCCAGTACTTC.

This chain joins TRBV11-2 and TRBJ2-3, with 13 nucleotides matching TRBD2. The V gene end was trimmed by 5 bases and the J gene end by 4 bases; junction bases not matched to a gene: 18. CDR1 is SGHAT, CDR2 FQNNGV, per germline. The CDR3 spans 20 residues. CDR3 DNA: TGTGCCAGCAGCCTCCGCAACCCCCTCACTAGCGGGGGGGCCCCAGATACGCAGTATTTT. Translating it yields CASSLRNPLTSGGAPDTQYF.

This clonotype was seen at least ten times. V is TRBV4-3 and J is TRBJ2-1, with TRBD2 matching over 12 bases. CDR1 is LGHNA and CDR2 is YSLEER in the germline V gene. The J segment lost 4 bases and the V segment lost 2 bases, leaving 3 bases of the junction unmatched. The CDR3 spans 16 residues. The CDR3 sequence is CASSQLAGGNYNEQFF. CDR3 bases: TGCGCCAGCAGCCAACTAGCGGGGGGGAATTACAATGAGCAGTTCTTC.

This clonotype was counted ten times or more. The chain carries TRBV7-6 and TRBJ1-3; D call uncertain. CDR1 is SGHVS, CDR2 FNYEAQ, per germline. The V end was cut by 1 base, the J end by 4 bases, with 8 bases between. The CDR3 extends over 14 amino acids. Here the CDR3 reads CASSLGATGNTIYF. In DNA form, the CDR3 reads TGTGCCAGCAGCTTAGGAGCGACCGGAAACACCATATATTTT.

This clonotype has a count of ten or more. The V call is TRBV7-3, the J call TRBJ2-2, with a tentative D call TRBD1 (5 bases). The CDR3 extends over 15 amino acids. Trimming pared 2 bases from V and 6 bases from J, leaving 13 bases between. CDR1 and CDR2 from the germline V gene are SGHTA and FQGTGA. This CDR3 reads CASSLGPGLAGELFF. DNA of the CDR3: TGTGCCAGCAGCTTAGGCCCAGGGCTGGCCGGGGAGCTGTTTTTT.

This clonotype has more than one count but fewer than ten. The DNA of the CDR3 is TGTGCCAGCAGCTTAAACCGGGTAGCGCCGTACAATGAGCAGTTCTTC. Amino acids: CASSLNRVAPYNEQFF. V and J are TRBV7-3 and TRBJ2-1, with a tentative D call TRBD2 (5 bases). The CDR3 runs to 16 residues. In germline, CDR1 is SGHTA, CDR2 FQGTGA. V lost 1 base, J lost 4 bases, and 14 bases lay in between.

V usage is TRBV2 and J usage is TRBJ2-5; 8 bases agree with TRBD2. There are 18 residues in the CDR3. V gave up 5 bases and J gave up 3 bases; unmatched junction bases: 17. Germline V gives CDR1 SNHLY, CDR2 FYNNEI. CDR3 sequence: CASSTMNERGPGEETQYF. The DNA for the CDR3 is TGTGCCAGCAGTACAATGAACGAGCGGGGGCCCGGGGAAGAGACCCAGTACTTC.

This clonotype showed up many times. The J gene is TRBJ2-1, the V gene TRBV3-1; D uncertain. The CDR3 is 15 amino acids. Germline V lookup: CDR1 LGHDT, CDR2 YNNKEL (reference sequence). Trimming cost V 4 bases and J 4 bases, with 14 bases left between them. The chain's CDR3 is CASSRFFGSYNEQFF. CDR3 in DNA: TGTGCCAGCAGCCGTTTTTTTGGGTCTTACAATGAGCAGTTCTTC.

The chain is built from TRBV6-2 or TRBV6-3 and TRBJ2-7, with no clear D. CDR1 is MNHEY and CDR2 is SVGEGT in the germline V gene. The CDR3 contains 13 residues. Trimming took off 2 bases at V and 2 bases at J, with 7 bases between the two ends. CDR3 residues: CASSYPPPYEQYF. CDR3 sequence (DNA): TGTGCCAGCAGTTACCCCCCCCCCTACGAGCAGTACTTC.